This T cell receptor (beta chain) derives from a study of blood T cell repertoires in COVID-19. Using immunoSEQ multiplex PCR, the repertoire was profiled, and TCRdb retains in-frame clones only, with some absent. The sample carries a few hundred thousand clones, approximately 89% recorded once. Trimming removed 4 bases from V and 4 bases from J, with 16 bases in between. There are 15 residues in the CDR3. Germline V CDR1 and CDR2: MNHEY, SVGEGT. The sequencing input was PBMCs or T cells enriched from blood (not recorded which). The chain is built from TRBV6-2 or TRBV6-3 and TRBJ1-1, with D perhaps matching TRBD1 (5 bases). This clonotype was obtained from a woman aged 40 to 50 with acute COVID-19. CDR3 region: CASSSMGGWRTEAFF. Written as DNA, the CDR3 is TGTGCCAGCAGTTCAATGGGGGGTTGGCGCACTGAAGCTTTCTTT.